This TCR beta chain was recovered during a study of cytomegalovirus exposure and HLA in healthy donors. The PCR contained 60 Vbeta and 13 Jbeta primers. The protocol was immunoSEQ multiplex PCR, while the TCRdb copy is restricted to in-frame clones and leaves out a portion. This table holds some 150,000 clones, about three fifths found once. This clone has a single count. Germline V gene data show CDR1 as SNHLY and CDR2 as FYNNEI. Trimming cost V 6 bases and J 10 bases; bases outside gene matches: 8. The CDR3 totals 12 residues. Specimen: PBMCs. The TCR was taken from a woman aged 55 to 70 in good health and CMV-seropositive. The chain has TRBV2 and TRBJ1-1, with 7 bases fitting TRBD1. The CDR3 bases are TGTGCCAGCAGCCGACAGGGTAATCGAGCTTTCTTT. It encodes CASSRQGNRAFF.